This T cell receptor beta chain was identified during a study of T cells in Graves' hyperthyroidism and ophthalmopathy. Amplified TCR beta CDR3 regions derived from RNA transcripts. TCR CDR3 regions were first amplified by RT-PCR with HTBI primers. TCRdb re-analysed the multiplex PCR reads in MiXCR, keeping a single row per CDR3 protein. Among 250,000 or so distinct CDR3 sequences listed, roughly 15% were seen once. This clonotype was seen repeatedly, ten times or more. Germline-derived CDR1 and CDR2 are DFQATT and SNEGSKA (reference sequence). The CDR3 loop spans 14 amino acids. V was shortened by 5 bases and J by 6 bases, with 17 bases between the two germline ends.

Source material: blood. J is TRBJ2-1 and V is TRBV20-1; TRBD2 might be the D (6 bases). This receptor was obtained from a woman between 45 and 60 years old with Graves' hyperthyroidism that later progressed to Graves' ophthalmopathy. CDR3 residues: CSAGGALGRNEQFF. The CDR3 DNA reads TGCAGTGCTGGAGGGGCCCTAGGGCGCAATGAGCAGTTCTTC.